Many counts were recorded for the clone carrying this T cell receptor beta chain. Its target is unknown. This sample stems from a study of HIV-infected children after antiretroviral therapy interruption. Study background: Median age was roughly 10 years (interruption) and around 8 years (continuous). Weeks 0, 48 and 150 were sampled under continuous treatment. Study results and caveats: The CD45RA+ naive sort may contain some EMRA or stem memory cells.

CDR1 is SGHAT and CDR2 is FQNNGV in the germline V gene. This CDR3 region has 17 residues. V lost 4 bases to trimming and J lost 7 bases, with 20 bases between them. Noted treatment: PENTA 11 planned treatment interruption arm or continuous ART arm. RNA-based 3' RACE libraries used unique molecular identifiers. MiXCR was run by TCRdb on the 3' RACE reads, yielding one entry per CDR3 protein. The sample yields 35,000 to 50,000 distinct CDR3 sequences, just over 6.5% seen once. The origin of this receptor is a pool of human donors with HIV. The gene calls are TRBV11-2 and TRBJ1-6; a possible D gene is TRBD1 (6 bases). The material sequenced was CD45RA+ CD4+ T cells from PBMCs, pooled from several time points, taken from a donor given antiretroviral therapy, either interrupted or continuous. As to subset: naive CD4+ CD45RA+ CD45RO- T cells. The CDR3 spells CASSSYDTSQGNSPLHF. DNA for the CDR3: TGTGCCAGCAGCTCGTACGACACTAGCCAGGGGAATTCACCCCTCCACTTT.